These T cell receptor beta chains were read from a single sample in a study of blood T cell repertoires in COVID-19. Profiling relied on immunoSEQ multiplex PCR, and the TCRdb table lists in-frame clones only, not all of them. This table has roughly 77,000 clones, over 70% appearing once. Specimen: peripheral blood. The receptor set was obtained from a human donor in a cohort sampled during active COVID-19. Each CDR3 is given with its conserved first and last residue. The D gene is left open where the match is weak. Not all rows give a size; the values are once, few, many and, for expanded clones, a class.

-	TRBJ2-2	TRBD2	TRBV6-6	CASGGVNTGELFF	TGTGCCAGCGGGGGGGTTAACACCGGGGAGCTGTTTTTT
few	TRBJ1-2	-	TRBV7-9	CASSFGTQYGYTF	TGTGCCAGCAGCTTCGGGACACAGTATGGCTACACCTTC
-	TRBJ2-6	-	TRBV30	CAWRVQGLSGANVLTF	TGTGCCTGGAGGGTGCAGGGGCTTTCTGGGGCCAACGTCCTGACTTTC
once	TRBJ2-7	-	TRBV27	CASSRHLAPYEQYF	TGTGCCAGCAGTCGACACCTTGCTCCCTACGAGCAGTACTTC
-	TRBJ1-4	-	TRBV6-2/TRBV6-3	CASSYSRRDNEKLFF	TGTGCCAGCAGTTACTCACGGAGGGATAATGAAAAACTGTTTTTT
-	TRBJ2-7	TRBD1	TRBV5-6	CASSFGPAWDSFLPF	TGTGCCAGCAGCTTCGGGCCGGCTTGGGACAGTTTCCTCCCTTTC
-	TRBJ1-5	-	TRBV10-3	CAISENGQGPQHF	TGTGCCATCAGTGAGAATGGGCAAGGGCCCCAGCATTTT
-	TRBJ1-4	TRBD1	TRBV3-1/TRBV3-2	CASSRGTVLNEKLFF	TGTGCCAGCAGCCGAGGGACAGTCCTTAATGAAAAACTGTTTTTT
-	TRBJ1-5	-	TRBV7-2	CASSSGHQINQPQHF	TGTGCCAGCAGCTCGGGACACCAAATCAATCAGCCCCAGCATTTT
-	TRBJ1-2	-	TRBV30	CAWRRTVEVGYTF	TGTGCCTGGAGGCGGACAGTGGAGGTCGGCTACACCTTC
-	TRBJ2-2	TRBD1	TRBV19	CASSRRGTGNTGELFF	TGTGCCAGTAGTCGTAGGGGGACAGGAAACACCGGGGAGCTGTTTTTT
-	TRBJ1-1	-	TRBV18	CASSPQEGAEAFF	TGTGCCAGCTCACCACAGGAGGGAGCTGAAGCTTTCTTT
-	TRBJ2-1	TRBD1	TRBV7-2	CASSRRDRGGNEQFF	TGTGCCAGCAGCCGGCGGGACAGGGGCGGGAATGAGCAGTTCTTC
-	TRBJ2-5	TRBD2	TRBV13	CASRGAGKQETQYF	TGTGCCAGCAGAGGAGCGGGGAAGCAAGAGACCCAGTACTTC
-	TRBJ2-7	TRBD1	TRBV7-9	CASSLEAGGLRKQYF	TGTGCCAGCAGCTTAGAGGCAGGGGGCCTACGAAAGCAGTACTTC
-	TRBJ2-7	-	TRBV21-1	CASSLRDRDPYEQYF	TGTGCCAGCAGCCTCCGGGACAGGGACCCCTACGAGCAGTACTTC